Presented here are 32 T cell receptor beta chains from one specimen sequenced in a study of shared clonotypes between healthy human individuals. In the naive CD8 group, cells lacked CD45RO and were positively selected for CCR7, so terminally differentiated effector memory CD45RA+ cells were left out. TCRdb's table, derived via immunoSEQ multiplex PCR, lists solely in-frame clones and lacks some. The sample holds about 2.1 million clones, over 85% seen once. The sequenced sample was naive CD8+ T cells from PBMCs. The receptors stem from a man between 18 and 29 years old in good health. Some clones in this sample may be carry-over from other donors' samples.

This chain links TRBV11-3 with TRBJ1-3; D ambiguous. Germline V lookup: CDR1 SGHNT, CDR2 YENEEA. Trimming stripped 2 bases from V and 4 bases from J, with 6 bases between. CDR3 length: 13 residues. The CDR3 DNA follows: TGTGCCAGCAGCTTAAGGAGCGGAAACACCATATATTTT. This sequence encodes CASSLRSGNTIYF.

This chain uses TRBV6-5 with TRBJ2-7, with D perhaps matching TRBD1 (6 bases). Trimming removed 5 bases from V and 4 bases from J, with 15 bases in between. The CDR3 is 14 amino acids. CDR1 is MNHEY, CDR2 SVGAGI, per germline. CDR3 in amino acids: CASSTFQGLYEQYF. The CDR3 DNA follows: TGTGCCAGCAGTACCTTTCAGGGGTTATACGAGCAGTACTTC.

The rearrangement links TRBV6-5 to TRBJ2-1; 7 bases match TRBD1. The germline gives CDR1 MNHEY, CDR2 SVGAGI. Trimming cost V 5 bases and J 4 bases; bases outside gene matches: 8. The CDR3 is 15 amino acids. The CDR3 is CASSGRTGSYNEQFF. CDR3 DNA sequence: TGTGCCAGCAGTGGACGGACAGGCTCTTACAATGAGCAGTTCTTC.

V is TRBV28 and J is TRBJ2-3; 9 positions match TRBD2. The V and J ends lost 3 bases and 6 bases, in that order; junction bases with no gene match: 13. The germline V gene encodes CDR1 MDHEN and CDR2 SYDVKM. This CDR3 has 17 residues. CDR3 in amino acids: CASSFSVAGDLADTQYF. DNA for the CDR3: TGTGCCAGCAGTTTTTCGGTAGCGGGAGACCTAGCTGATACGCAGTATTTT.

In its sample, this clone was seen once. V is TRBV29-1 and J is TRBJ2-7; 11 bases are a match to TRBD2. The V segment lost 4 bases and the J segment 2 bases; nucleotides outside the gene matches: 7. The CDR3 has 15 residues. Germline CDR1 is SQVTM and CDR2 is ANQGSEA. Here the CDR3 reads CSVVGYSGRAYEQYF. CDR3 bases: TGCAGCGTTGTCGGTTATAGCGGGAGGGCCTACGAGCAGTACTTC.

The chain recombines TRBV6-1 with TRBJ2-2; TRBD2 matches 7 bases. V shed 1 base, J shed 4 bases, and the junction held 9 bases outside the gene matches. Germline V gives CDR1 MNHNS, CDR2 SASEGT. The CDR3 is 17 amino acids. In DNA form, the CDR3 reads TGTGCCAGCAGTGAAGGTTGGGGGGGAATTCTCACCGGGGAGCTGTTTTTT. Translating it yields CASSEGWGGILTGELFF.

This clone appeared once. The V call is TRBV9, the J call TRBJ2-2; 10 bases are shared with TRBD2. This CDR3 comprises 18 residues. With V trimmed by 3 bases and J by 3 bases, 11 bases remained unmatched. Germline CDR1 reads SGDLS; CDR2 reads YYNGEE. The CDR3 DNA reads TGTGCCAGCAGCGGTCCGCCCCGCCTAGCGGGAGACACCGGGGAGCTGTTTTTT. This gives the protein CASSGPPRLAGDTGELFF. The entire variable domain, with the rest obtained from reference TRBV9 and TRBJ2-2, is as follows: DSGVTQTPKHLITATGQRVTLRCSPRSGDLSVYWYQQSLDQGLQFLIQYYNGEERAKGNILERFSAQQFPDLHSELNLSSLELGDSALYFCASSGPPRLAGDTGELFFGEGSRLTVL.

The chain couples TRBV27 to TRBJ2-5; 10 bases map to TRBD2. The CDR3 is 17 residues long. Germline trimming cut 2 bases from V and 5 bases from J; bases unmatched to any gene: 11. Germline CDR1 is MNHEY and CDR2 is SMNVEV (reference sequence). CDR3 region: CASSLVKSGRGRETQYF. CDR3 coding DNA: TGTGCCAGCAGTTTAGTTAAGAGCGGGAGGGGAAGGGAGACCCAGTACTTC.

This chain links TRBV7-8 with TRBJ2-1; 13 bases match TRBD2. Germline trimming cut 1 base from V and 0 bases from J; bases unmatched to any gene: 12. From germline, CDR1 is SGHVS and CDR2 FQNEAQ. The CDR3 consists of 21 residues. The CDR3 here is CASSLVDTGTSGKLSYNEQFF. For the CDR3, the DNA is TGTGCCAGCAGCTTAGTGGACACCGGGACTAGCGGGAAACTCTCCTACAATGAGCAGTTCTTC.

The gene calls are TRBV18 and TRBJ2-2; D gene ambiguous. Germline V gene sequence: CDR1 KGHSH, CDR2 LQKENI. The V end lost 3 bases, the J end lost 7 bases, and 9 bases lay between the germline ends. The CDR3 spans 13 residues. CDR3 amino acids: CASSPGRVGELFF. DNA for the CDR3: TGTGCCAGCTCACCGGGCCGAGTCGGGGAGCTGTTTTTT.

The chain recombines TRBV27 with TRBJ2-7, with 10 bases that match TRBD2. Germline lookup yields CDR1 MNHEY and CDR2 SMNVEV (reference sequence). The V and J ends lost 3 bases and 6 bases, in that order; junction bases with no gene match: 8. The length of the CDR3 is 15 residues. Here the CDR3 reads CASSLRAGGGVEQYF. CDR3 nucleotide sequence: TGTGCCAGCAGTTTGAGAGCGGGAGGGGGGGTCGAGCAGTACTTC.

The chain employs TRBV5-4 and TRBJ2-7; D remains ambiguous. This CDR3 is built from 15 residues. Germline V lookup: CDR1 SGHNT, CDR2 YYREEE (reference sequence). V was shortened by 2 bases and J by 0 bases, with 12 bases between the two germline ends. The CDR3 loop reads CASSLGRLSSYEQYF. The CDR3 DNA follows: TGTGCCAGCAGCTTAGGACGGTTAAGCTCCTACGAGCAGTACTTC.

This clone was counted only a few times. This chain links TRBV7-9 with TRBJ1-1; perhaps TRBD1 as D (5 bases). The germline V gene encodes CDR1 SEHNR and CDR2 FQNEAQ (reference sequence). Trimming took off 5 bases at V and 6 bases at J, with 13 bases between the two ends. The CDR3 is 13 residues long. This chain's CDR3 is CASSLGASAEAFF. CDR3 coding DNA: TGTGCCAGCAGCCTAGGGGCTTCTGCTGAAGCTTTCTTT. The full variable domain, rest sourced from reference TRBV7-9 and TRBJ1-1, is DTGVSQNPRHKITKRGQNVTFRCDPISEHNRLYWYRQTLGQGPEFLTYFQNEAQLEKSRLLSDRFSAERPKGSFSTLEIQRTEQGDSAMYLCASSLGASAEAFFGQGTRLTVV.

The V gene is TRBV28, the J gene TRBJ1-1; D is unresolved. Trimming removed 3 bases at V and 6 bases at J, with 11 bases between. The CDR3 spans 13 residues. Per germline, CDR1 MDHEN and CDR2 SYDVKM. CDR3 protein: CASSLSRAAEAFF. DNA for the CDR3: TGTGCCAGCAGTTTGTCGCGGGCCGCTGAAGCTTTCTTT.

Worth noting for this clone: The CDR3 does not close with the conserved phenylalanine or tryptophan, likely indicating a read error. The chain employs TRBV28 and TRBJ1-1, with D possibly matching TRBD1 (6 bases). Trimming took off 5 bases at V and 4 bases at J, with 14 bases between the two ends. This CDR3 spans 14 amino acids. The germline gives CDR1 MDHEN, CDR2 SYDVKM. Here the CDR3 DNA reads TGTGCCAGCAGTCCGAACAGGGAGGTCACTGAAGCTTTCCTT. The encoded protein is CASSPNREVTEAFL.

The gene calls are TRBV7-2 and TRBJ1-2; 9 nucleotides line up with TRBD1. V was clipped by 5 bases and J by 7 bases; unmatched bases: 14. The CDR3 consists of 16 residues. CDR1 SGHTA and CDR2 FQGNSA come from the germline V gene. The CDR3 loop reads CASSPNLTGGSGGYTF. The CDR3 bases are TGTGCCAGCAGCCCGAACCTTACAGGGGGCTCGGGTGGCTACACCTTC. Using reference TRBV7-2 and TRBJ1-2 for the parts outside the CDR3, the full variable domain is GAGVSQSPSNKVTEKGKDVELRCDPISGHTALYWYRQSLGQGLEFLIYFQGNSAPDKSGLPSDRFSAERTGGSVSTLTIQRTQQEDSAVYLCASSPNLTGGSGGYTFGSGTRLTVV.

This clone was detected once. Other DNA sequences in this sample translate to the same CDR3. This sequence joins TRBV27 and TRBJ2-7, with 10 bases lining up with TRBD2. After removal of 5 bases from V and 3 bases from J, the junction contained 4 bases not matched to a gene. This CDR3 region has 14 residues. CDR1 is MNHEY, CDR2 SMNVEV, per germline (reference sequence). The CDR3 region is CASSTRTSGYEQYF. The CDR3 nucleotides are TGTGCCAGCAGTACCCGGACTAGCGGCTACGAGCAGTACTTC.

The rearrangement uses TRBV27 and TRBJ2-2, with D unresolved. CDR1 is MNHEY, CDR2 SMNVEV, per germline (reference sequence). V lost 0 bases, J lost 6 bases, and 8 bases lay in between. CDR3 length: 14 residues. The CDR3 coding sequence is TGTGCCAGCAGTTTATCGGGCAGTTCCGGGGAGCTGTTTTTT. Translation: CASSLSGSSGELFF.

The rearrangement uses TRBV27 and TRBJ2-1, with D perhaps TRBD1 (6 bases). Per germline, CDR1 MNHEY and CDR2 SMNVEV (reference sequence). Trimming pared 4 bases from V and 6 bases from J, leaving 16 bases between. This CDR3 is built from 15 residues. CDR3 sequence (DNA): TGTGCCAGCAGTTACGAACAGGGATGGGGCAATGAGCAGTTCTTC. It is translated as CASSYEQGWGNEQFF.

J is TRBJ1-1 and V is TRBV6-1; no clear D. V lost 8 bases to trimming and J lost 4 bases, with 20 bases between them. Per germline, CDR1 MNHNS and CDR2 SASEGT. The CDR3 has 15 residues. This CDR3 is CASQSWATSSTEAFF. The CDR3 DNA sequence: TGTGCCAGCCAGAGCTGGGCCACCTCGAGCACTGAAGCTTTCTTT.

This clone has only one observation. The chain uses TRBV11-2 and TRBJ2-7; weak D call: TRBD1 (6 bases). V gave up 1 base and J gave up 3 bases, with 13 bases separating them. The germline V gene has CDR1 SGHAT and CDR2 FQNNGV. The CDR3 has 15 amino acids. CDR3 nucleotide sequence: TGTGCCAGCAGCTTAGGAGTTACAGGGCTCTACGAGCAGTACTTC. It is translated as CASSLGVTGLYEQYF.

The genes are TRBV14 and TRBJ1-4; 7 nucleotides line up with TRBD1. The CDR3 consists of 17 residues. The V gene's germline CDR1 is SGHDN and CDR2 FVKESK. J gave up 0 bases and V 3 bases, and 7 bases lay outside the gene matches. The CDR3 DNA is TGTGCCAGCAGCCACGATCGGACAGGATCAACTAATGAAAAACTGTTTTTT. Encoded protein: CASSHDRTGSTNEKLFF.

The chain carries TRBV6-5 and TRBJ1-5; no firm D call. The V end was cut by 4 bases, the J end by 4 bases, with 8 bases between. Germline CDR1 reads MNHEY; CDR2 reads SVGAGI. This CDR3 contains 13 residues. The CDR3 sequence is CASSSGLNQPQHF. CDR3 bases: TGTGCCAGCAGTTCCGGTCTTAATCAGCCCCAGCATTTT.

The chain combines TRBV27 with TRBJ2-1; 13 nucleotides align to TRBD2. V dropped 4 bases and J dropped 6; count of bases not matched to a gene: 6. The CDR3 sequence is 16 residues long. CDR1 MNHEY and CDR2 SMNVEV come from the germline V gene (reference sequence). Here the CDR3 DNA reads TGTGCCAGCAGTTATACGGGACTAGCGGGGACCAATGAGCAGTTCTTC. Encoded protein: CASSYTGLAGTNEQFF.

The CDR3 protein is CASSLATSSYEQYF. For the CDR3, the DNA is TGTGCCAGCAGCTTAGCAACGAGCTCCTACGAGCAGTACTTC. The V and J genes are TRBV7-6 and TRBJ2-7; no definite D call. This CDR3 comprises 14 residues. Trimming shortened V by 0 bases and J by 0 bases, and 6 bases separated the two germline ends. Germline CDR1 SGHVS, CDR2 FNYEAQ.

CDR3 in DNA: TGCGCCAGCAGCCGACCCTTCTCCGGCACAGATACGCAGTATTTT. It is translated as CASSRPFSGTDTQYF. The rearrangement links TRBV4-3 to TRBJ2-3; D gene unclear. The germline V gene has CDR1 LGHNA and CDR2 YSLEER. Trimming cost V 4 bases and J 1 base, with 12 bases left between them. This CDR3 is 15 amino acids long.

This sequence joins TRBV19 and TRBJ2-6; D ambiguous. Trimming shortened V by 1 base and J by 15 bases, and 7 bases separated the two germline ends. The germline CDR1 and CDR2 sequences are LNHDA and SQIVND (reference sequence). The CDR3 length is 11 residues. CDR3 in DNA: TGTGCCAGTAGTATAGGGGCGGACCTGACTTTC. Translating gives CASSIGADLTF.

The chain carries TRBV7-6 and TRBJ2-2, with 7 bases identical to TRBD2. Losses at the gene ends were 1 base for V and 5 bases for J; bases not matched to a gene: 1. The CDR3 sequence is 14 residues long. Per germline, CDR1 SGHVS and CDR2 FNYEAQ. CDR3: CASSLGGLTGELFF. The CDR3 coding sequence is TGTGCCAGCAGCTTAGGGGGACTAACCGGGGAGCTGTTTTTT.

The gene calls are TRBV10-2 and TRBJ2-5, with unresolved D. V shed 6 bases and J shed 7 bases, with 6 bases lying between them. CDR3 length: 10 amino acids. Germline CDR1 WSHSY, CDR2 SAAADI. The CDR3 bases are TGCGCCAGCAGGTGGACGACCCAGTACTTC. This encodes CASRWTTQYF.

The chain combines TRBV11-2 with TRBJ2-5; 8 positions agree with TRBD1. The CDR3 loop spans 14 amino acids. Trimming cost V 5 bases and J 5 bases; bases outside gene matches: 7. Germline lookup yields CDR1 SGHAT and CDR2 FQNNGV. CDR3 nucleotide sequence: TGTGCCAGCAGCATGGACAGGGACCCGGAGACCCAGTACTTC. Its protein product is CASSMDRDPETQYF.

J is TRBJ2-7 and V is TRBV5-1; 7 bases line up with TRBD2. The CDR3 loop spans 15 amino acids. The germline V gene has CDR1 SGHRS and CDR2 YFSETQ. Unmatched junction bases numbered 8, after V lost 0 bases and J lost 5 bases. The CDR3 coding sequence is TGCGCCAGCAGCTTGGTAACGGGAGGTTCAGACGAGCAGTACTTC. Encoded protein: CASSLVTGGSDEQYF.

V is TRBV7-8 and J is TRBJ2-1; maybe TRBD2 (6 bases). This CDR3 is 16 amino acids long. Germline values: CDR1 SGHVS, CDR2 FQNEAQ. V was shortened by 4 bases and J by 1 base, with 14 bases between the two germline ends. The CDR3 nucleotides read TGTGCCAGCAGCTCCTTAGCGGTTTTATCCTACAATGAGCAGTTCTTC. Amino acid sequence: CASSSLAVLSYNEQFF.